The table lists the clone carrying this T cell receptor (beta chain) with many counts. TCRdb recomputed calls from the RACE reads with MiXCR, one row per CDR3 protein. The sample has fewer than 60,000 distinct CDR3 sequences, approximately 9.1% seen once. These data come from a study of human T cells and chemical hapten exposure. Study-level background: For the roughly 23-week duration of the study, patients were given weekly doses of diphenylcyclopropenone on the scalp.

Regarding time point: patch test 1, 2 weeks after DPC sensitization. Treatment specified: therapeutic diphenylcyclopropenone sensitization with weekly scalp DPC. Per the germline V gene, CDR1 is DFQATT and CDR2 is SNEGSKA (reference sequence). The CDR3 length is 16 residues. The V and J ends lost 5 bases and 5 bases, in that order; junction bases with no gene match: 15. The material sequenced was whole blood, taken in connection with sensitization to the hapten diphenylcyclopropenone (DPC). V gene TRBV20-1 combines with J gene TRBJ2-5; 9 nucleotides match TRBD2. The receptor was derived from a woman between 45 and 60 years old with alopecia areata. Some clones in this sample may be carry-over from other donors' samples. Here the CDR3 reads CSAGGSGGRGLETQYF. Written as DNA, the CDR3 is TGCAGTGCTGGAGGTTCAGGCGGGAGGGGGCTCGAGACCCAGTACTTC.